The 25 T cell receptor beta chains in this list originate from one sample, sequenced in a study of blood T cell repertoires in COVID-19. Assay: immunoSEQ multiplex PCR; the TCRdb copy retains only in-frame clones and omits some. The sample has hundreds of thousands of clones, about 85% seen once. The sequencing sample was made of PBMCs or T cells enriched from blood (not recorded which). These receptors all stem from a woman between 50 and 59 years old who had recovered from COVID-19.

The rearrangement joins TRBV11-2 to TRBJ1-1; D gene unclear. Germline CDR1 reads SGHAT; CDR2 reads FQNNGV. V was shortened by 4 bases and J by 5 bases, with 17 bases between the two germline ends. This CDR3 has 15 amino acids. DNA of the CDR3: TGTGCCAGCAGCTCTCGGCTCGTGGTGAGGACTGAAGCTTTCTTT. Amino acids: CASSSRLVVRTEAFF.

This chain connects TRBV7-9 to TRBJ2-5; 7 nucleotides align to TRBD1. With V trimmed by 3 bases and J by 5 bases, 6 bases remained unmatched. The CDR3 length is 14 residues. Looked up from germline, CDR1 is SEHNR and CDR2 is FQNEAQ (reference sequence). The CDR3, as DNA: TGTGCCAGCAGCTTCACAGGGGCCCGGGAGACCCAGTACTTC. Amino acid sequence: CASSFTGARETQYF.

V and J are TRBV25-1 and TRBJ2-2; the match to TRBD1 covers 8 bases. The V and J ends lost 3 bases and 0 bases, in that order; junction bases with no gene match: 6. The germline V gene has CDR1 MGHDK and CDR2 SYGVNS. This CDR3 contains 17 residues. The CDR3 here is CASSEQRTGSNTGELFF. The CDR3 DNA follows: TGTGCCAGCAGTGAGCAAAGGACAGGGTCGAACACCGGGGAGCTGTTTTTT.

The genes are TRBV28 and TRBJ2-1; 8 bases map to TRBD2. This CDR3 region has 17 residues. Germline V gene lookup returns CDR1 MDHEN and CDR2 SYDVKM. The trim removed 2 bases at V and 0 bases at J, leaving 6 bases unmatched. The CDR3 region has the DNA TGTGCCAGCAGTTTAGAACTAGCGGTAACCTCCTACAATGAGCAGTTCTTC. This sequence encodes CASSLELAVTSYNEQFF.

The J gene is TRBJ1-4, the V gene TRBV29-1; TRBD1 might be the D (5 bases). V was shortened by 2 bases and J by 8 bases, with 12 bases between the two germline ends. The CDR3 loop spans 13 amino acids. Germline V lookup: CDR1 SQVTM, CDR2 ANQGSEA. This chain's CDR3 is CSVEYSKGEKLFF. The CDR3 DNA reads as TGCAGCGTTGAATACTCTAAGGGGGAAAAACTGTTTTTT.

This rearrangement joins TRBV2 to TRBJ1-5; D call uncertain. V was trimmed by 2 bases and J by 0 bases, leaving 5 bases between them. The CDR3 is 14 amino acids. The germline CDR1 and CDR2 sequences are SNHLY and FYNNEI. CDR3 coding DNA: TGTGCCAGCAGTGAACTCTATAGCAATCAGCCCCAGCATTTT. It encodes CASSELYSNQPQHF.

The CDR3 here is CASSPTGGSQPQHF. Here the CDR3 DNA reads TGTGCCAGCAGTCCAACAGGGGGCAGCCAGCCCCAGCATTTT. V and J are TRBV27 and TRBJ1-5; 9 positions agree with TRBD1. CDR3 length: 14 residues. V dropped 5 bases and J dropped 7; count of bases not matched to a gene: 6. CDR1 MNHEY and CDR2 SMNVEV come from the germline V gene (reference sequence).

The chain has TRBV28 and TRBJ1-2, with 7 bases aligning to TRBD1. CDR3 length equals 13 residues. The ends lost 8 bases at V and 8 bases at J; junction bases unmatched: 11. CDR1 is MDHEN and CDR2 is SYDVKM in the germline V gene. The CDR3 reads CASSRDRVIGYTF. In nucleotides, the CDR3 is TGTGCCAGCTCCCGAGACAGGGTAATAGGCTACACCTTC.

This chain links TRBV4-2 with TRBJ1-1; D is possibly TRBD1 (5 bases). Germline V gives CDR1 LGHNA, CDR2 YNFKEQ. This CDR3 spans 15 amino acids. The V and J ends lost 3 bases and 5 bases respectively, with 16 bases between them. The CDR3 here is CASSQRLQGQTEAFF. The CDR3 DNA reads as TGTGCCAGCAGCCAGAGACTTCAGGGTCAGACTGAAGCTTTCTTT.

V gene TRBV28 combines with J gene TRBJ1-1; 9 nucleotides line up with TRBD1. Germline CDR1 and CDR2: MDHEN and SYDVKM. The junction had 7 bases not matched to a gene; V was cut back by 11 bases and J by 3 bases. The CDR3 has 13 amino acids. CDR3 protein: CAGRWTGDTEAFF. The CDR3 DNA reads as TGTGCCGGCCGATGGACAGGGGACACTGAAGCTTTCTTT.

The count of this clone is one. This chain uses TRBV30 with TRBJ2-2; D is ambiguous. V lost 3 bases to trimming and J lost 6 bases, with 11 bases between them. Germline CDR1 is GTSNPN and CDR2 is SVGIG (reference sequence). This CDR3 has 13 residues. The CDR3 region is CAWRNNLAGELFF. The CDR3 nucleotides read TGTGCCTGGAGGAATAATTTAGCCGGGGAGCTGTTTTTT.

The rearrangement joins TRBV7-9 to TRBJ2-7, with D perhaps being TRBD1 or TRBD2 (5 bases each). Deletions cut 5 bases from V and 5 bases from J, with 19 bases between. CDR3 length equals 15 residues. Germline V gene sequence: CDR1 SEHNR, CDR2 FQNEAQ (reference sequence). CDR3 sequence reads: CASSRGWGVSDEQYF. The DNA of the CDR3 is TGTGCCAGCAGCAGGGGTTGGGGAGTGAGCGACGAGCAGTACTTC.

The J gene is TRBJ1-2, the V gene TRBV9; 10 bases fit TRBD1. The CDR3 runs to 15 residues. The germline CDR1 and CDR2 sequences are SGDLS and YYNGEE. The V and J ends lost 0 bases and 6 bases, in that order; junction bases with no gene match: 5. The CDR3 nucleotides read TGTGCCAGCAGCGTAGCGACAGGGGGCGCGAATGGCTACACCTTC. This translates into CASSVATGGANGYTF.

The chain recombines TRBV25-1 with TRBJ1-2; 7 nucleotides match TRBD1. Germline trimming cut 7 bases from V and 4 bases from J; bases unmatched to any gene: 3. The CDR3 length is 12 residues. Germline values: CDR1 MGHDK, CDR2 SYGVNS. CDR3 loop: CASKTGLYGYTF. The CDR3 DNA follows: TGTGCCAGCAAGACAGGGCTCTATGGCTACACCTTC.

The CDR3 spells CASSPQGRGNQPQHF. Here the CDR3 DNA reads TGTGCCAGCAGCCCACAGGGGCGCGGCAATCAGCCCCAGCATTTT. The rearrangement links TRBV5-4 to TRBJ1-5; 7 nucleotides agree with TRBD1. There are 15 residues in the CDR3. V lost 4 bases and J lost 2; bases outside the gene matches: 6. Germline V lookup: CDR1 SGHNT, CDR2 YYREEE (reference sequence).

The genes are TRBV19 and TRBJ1-1; D is possibly TRBD1 (5 bases). Trimming took off 11 bases at V and 11 bases at J, with 12 bases between the two ends. The CDR3 sequence is 9 residues long. CDR1 is LNHDA and CDR2 is SQIVND in the germline V gene (reference sequence). CDR3 protein: CADGGVAFF. The CDR3 nucleotides are TGTGCCGATGGAGGGGTGGCTTTCTTT.

In its sample, this clone was seen a few times. V is TRBV27 and J is TRBJ2-5, with D perhaps TRBD2 (6 bases). Between the trimmed V and J ends, which lost 0 bases and 9 bases, there was a span of 11 bases. The CDR3 runs 13 residues. Germline V CDR1 and CDR2: MNHEY, SMNVEV (reference sequence). The CDR3 region has the DNA TGTGCCAGCAGTTTATCGTGGAGGGACTCCCAGTACTTC. Translation gives CASSLSWRDSQYF.

The chain carries TRBV5-1 and TRBJ2-6; no reliable D call. This CDR3 comprises 14 residues. V lost 4 bases and J 4 bases, leaving 9 bases between the germline ends. Germline CDR1 is SGHRS and CDR2 is YFSETQ. CDR3 sequence (DNA): TGCGCCAGCAGCGAGCTAACGGGGGCCAACGTCCTGACTTTC. This codes for CASSELTGANVLTF.

The chain has TRBV28 and TRBJ1-1, with D perhaps TRBD1 (5 bases). The ends were cut back, 2 bases at V and 2 bases at J, with 6 bases in the middle. Germline CDR1 reads MDHEN; CDR2 reads SYDVKM. The CDR3 is 13 residues long. The CDR3 region has the DNA TGTGCCAGCAGTTTAACAGGTAACACTGAAGCTTTCTTT. It encodes CASSLTGNTEAFF.

This clone showed up just once. The rearrangement uses TRBV28 and TRBJ2-5, with 7 bases matching TRBD2. This CDR3 spans 14 amino acids. Germline trimming cut 7 bases from V and 2 bases from J; bases unmatched to any gene: 7. Germline CDR1 MDHEN, CDR2 SYDVKM. The CDR3 coding sequence is TGTGCCAGCAAACTGGAGCGGGGTCAAGAGACCCAGTACTTC. The encoded protein is CASKLERGQETQYF. Full variable domain (rest looked up from reference TRBV28 and TRBJ2-5): DVKVTQSSRYLVKRTGEKVFLECVQDMDHENMFWYRQDPGLGLRLIYFSYDVKMKEKGDIPEGYSVSREKKERFSLILESASTNQTSMYLCASKLERGQETQYFGPGTRLLVL.

The chain employs TRBV7-9 and TRBJ1-2; 10 nucleotides align to TRBD1. Germline CDR1 and CDR2: SEHNR and FQNEAQ (reference sequence). The junction had 7 bases not matched to a gene; V was cut back by 1 base and J by 8 bases. The CDR3 totals 15 residues. CDR3 protein: CASSLVGQGLVGYTF. Here the CDR3 DNA reads TGTGCCAGCAGCTTAGTGGGACAGGGGTTAGTCGGCTACACCTTC.

This chain joins TRBV4-1 and TRBJ2-1; D ambiguous. V lost 4 bases and J lost 0, with 13 bases in between. CDR1 and CDR2 from the germline V gene are MGHRA and YSYEKL. The CDR3 loop spans 16 amino acids. CDR3 amino acids: CASSLTVTSSYNEQFF. The CDR3 DNA is TGCGCCAGCAGCCTTACCGTCACAAGCTCCTACAATGAGCAGTTCTTC.

The rearrangement uses TRBV19 and TRBJ2-1; 10 nucleotides align to TRBD2. The V gene end was trimmed by 3 bases and the J gene end by 8 bases; junction bases not matched to a gene: 10. This CDR3 is 16 amino acids long. Per the germline V gene, CDR1 is LNHDA and CDR2 is SQIVND (reference sequence). The CDR3 sequence is CASSITGTSVAHEQFF. The CDR3 bases are TGTGCCAGTAGTATCACCGGGACTAGCGTGGCACATGAGCAGTTCTTC.

This chain uses TRBV30 with TRBJ2-2; 9 bases are a match to TRBD1. Germline V gene sequence: CDR1 GTSNPN, CDR2 SVGIG (reference sequence). This CDR3 contains 17 residues. V shed 0 bases and J 4 bases; nucleotides not matched to a gene: 9. CDR3 in DNA: TGTGCCTGGAGTGTAAGGGACAGGGCTGCTGGCACCGGGGAGCTGTTTTTT. The encoded protein is CAWSVRDRAAGTGELFF.

This chain joins TRBV28 and TRBJ1-2, with D perhaps TRBD1 (6 bases). The CDR3 consists of 15 residues. Germline CDR1 is MDHEN and CDR2 is SYDVKM. V was pared by 3 bases and J by 8 bases, with 19 bases between. The CDR3 DNA follows: TGTGCCAGCAGTTTGGGGGGACAAACCGGGAGGGGCTACACCTTC. As protein: CASSLGGQTGRGYTF.